This T cell receptor (beta chain) was recovered during a study of blood T cell repertoires in COVID-19. About the research overall: T cells, B-cell-depleted T cells, or PBMCs provided the cDNA or gDNA that served as material.

The authors' processing: Amplification from reference gene primers served as the basis for estimated nucleated cell counts. The table came from immunoSEQ multiplex PCR; TCRdb's copy has only in-frame clones and leaves some out. V, J and clone size reflect that table, while D and trimming were determined from the DNA. The table includes about 94,000 clones, less than 85% detected once. The CDR3 length is 13 residues. The ends were cut back, 3 bases at V and 6 bases at J, with 11 bases in the middle. Germline loops: CDR1 LNHDA, CDR2 SQIVND (reference sequence). This receptor was taken from a man aged 65 to 85 with COVID-19, enrolled during active disease. Material: peripheral blood. The chain employs TRBV19 and TRBJ1-1; no firm D call. CDR3 loop: CASSMRVRAEAFF. The CDR3 DNA reads TGTGCCAGTAGTATGAGGGTAAGGGCTGAAGCTTTCTTT. Full variable domain (rest looked up from reference TRBV19 and TRBJ1-1): DGGITQSPKYLFRKEGQNVTLSCEQNLNHDAMYWYRQDPGQGLRLIYYSQIVNDFQKGDIAEGYSVSREKKESFPLTVTSAQKNPTAFYLCASSMRVRAEAFFGQGTRLTVV.